These 19 T cell receptor beta chains originate from one sample sequenced in a study of Tregs in tolerant kidney transplant recipients. Method: immunoSEQ multiplex PCR; TCRdb's copy keeps in-frame clones and lacks some. Its clone listing holds more than 30,000 clones. The sample was CD8+ T cells from blood, taken before the transplant. These receptors were obtained from a human donor who received a combined kidney and bone marrow transplant.

As regards this clone: The CDR3 is cut off 3 residues early in the read; its end comes from the germline J gene. The chain has TRBV29-1 and TRBJ2-2; D remains unclear. Trimming took off 5 bases at V and 4 bases at J, with 14 bases between the two ends. Germline V gene sequence: CDR1 SQVTM, CDR2 ANQGSEA. The CDR3 has 14 residues. The CDR3 sequence is CSVPGTSGTGELFF. The DNA read from the CDR3 is TGCAGCGTTCCGGGTACATCGGGCACCGGGGAG.

On this clone itself: The read comes to an end 3 residues before the CDR3 does, leaving the germline J gene to fill in the end. The rearrangement uses TRBV5-1 and TRBJ2-7; D is unresolved. Trimming stripped 4 bases from V and 6 bases from J, with 11 bases between. The CDR3 length is 12 residues. CDR1 and CDR2 (germline): SGHRS, YFSETQ. The CDR3 region is CASSKYGREQYF. The CDR3 bases that were read are TGCGCCAGCAGCAAATACGGTCGCGAG.

As for this clone: The read finishes 3 residues shy of the CDR3 end, and the germline J gene is used to complete it. The chain combines TRBV29-1 with TRBJ2-2, with a tentative D call TRBD1 (6 bases). The CDR3 runs to 14 residues. Germline CDR1 is SQVTM and CDR2 is ANQGSEA. The V end lost 7 bases, the J end lost 7 bases, and 19 bases lay between the germline ends. The part of the CDR3 DNA that was read is TGCAGCGACCGGGACATCCTCGTGGGCGGGGAG. Amino acid sequence: CSDRDILVGGE. The full CDR3 protein reads CSDRDILVGGELFF.

On this clone itself: The read finishes 3 residues shy of the CDR3 end, and the germline J gene is used to complete it. V is TRBV30 and J is TRBJ1-1; D may be TRBD1 (5 bases). The germline V and J ends were trimmed by 6 bases and 6 bases, with 11 bases remaining between them. This CDR3 region has 11 residues. Per the germline V gene, CDR1 is GTSNPN and CDR2 is SVGIG (reference sequence). The CDR3 loop is CACQGSSEAFF. The sequenced part of the CDR3 DNA is TGTGCCTGTCAGGGCTCTTCTGAA. The complete variable domain, with remaining parts taken from reference TRBV30 and TRBJ1-1, reads SQTIHQWPATLVQPVGSPLSLECTVEGTSNPNLYWYRQAAGRGLQLLFYSVGIGQISSEVPQNLSASRPQDRQFILSSKKLLLSDSGFYLCACQGSSEAFFGQGTRLTVV.

Notes on this clone: The DNA ends 3 residues before the CDR3 does, and the rest of the CDR3 is filled in from the germline J gene. The V call is TRBV19, the J call TRBJ2-3; the match to TRBD1 covers 9 bases. The CDR3 has 15 amino acids. V trimming: 0 bases; J trimming: 8 bases; junction bases outside the gene matches: 6. Germline CDR1 is LNHDA and CDR2 is SQIVND (reference sequence). The part of the CDR3 DNA that was read is TGTGCCAGTAGTATAGAGGGACAGGGTCGGGCTACG. Translation: CASSIEGQGRAT. The full CDR3 protein is CASSIEGQGRATQYF.

On this clone itself: The read gets to within 3 residues of the CDR3 end, and the germline J gene fills in the rest. This chain links TRBV7-3 with TRBJ2-3, with 8 positions matching TRBD2. The V segment lost 1 base and the J segment 1 base; nucleotides outside the gene matches: 10. From germline, CDR1 is SGHTA and CDR2 FQGTGA. The CDR3 is made up of 18 amino acids. The DNA read from the CDR3 is TGTGCCAGCAGCTTAAGTGGGATGGCGGGAGGAGGCACAGATACG. Its translation: CASSLSGMAGGGTDT. In full, the CDR3 reads CASSLSGMAGGGTDTQYF. Full variable domain (outside the CDR3, taken from reference TRBV7-3 and TRBJ2-3): GAGVSQTPSNKVTEKGKYVELRCDPISGHTALYWYRQSLGQGPEFLIYFQGTGAADDSGLPNDRFFAVRPEGSVSTLKIQRTERGDSAVYLCASSLSGMAGGGTDTQYFGPGTRLTVL.

As to this clone: Coverage ceases 3 residues before the CDR3 finishes, and the germline J gene fills in the end. V gene TRBV13 combines with J gene TRBJ2-7; a possible D gene is TRBD2 (6 bases). This CDR3 spans 13 amino acids. The germline gives CDR1 PRHDT, CDR2 FYEKMQ (reference sequence). The V gene lost 2 bases and the J gene lost 2 bases, with 7 bases spanning the gap. CDR3 amino acids: CASSLPGAYEQYF. The part of the CDR3 DNA that was read is TGTGCCAGCAGCTTACCGGGGGCCTACGAG.

Worth noting for this clone: Read coverage stops 3 residues before the CDR3 terminus; the germline J gene supplies the remainder. The chain combines TRBV30 with TRBJ2-2, with D maybe TRBD2 (5 bases). Between the trimmed V and J ends, which lost 0 bases and 9 bases, there was a span of 14 bases. Germline CDR1 GTSNPN, CDR2 SVGIG (reference sequence). The CDR3 spans 14 residues. The DNA read from the CDR3 is TGTGCCTGGAGTGTAAGTCGGGGAGTCCGGGAG. The encoded protein is CAWSVSRGVRE. The CDR3, in full, reads CAWSVSRGVRELFF.

In the case of this clone: The read finishes 3 residues shy of the CDR3 end, and the germline J gene is used to complete it. This chain joins TRBV20-1 and TRBJ2-1; 7 positions agree with TRBD1. Unmatched junction bases numbered 11, after V lost 0 bases and J lost 6 bases. Germline V gene data show CDR1 as DFQATT and CDR2 as SNEGSKA (reference sequence). The CDR3 is made up of 16 amino acids. The part of the CDR3 DNA that was read is TGCAGTGCTAGAGATTCGCCCCGGGACAGCCGCAATGAG. Encoded protein: CSARDSPRDSRNE. The whole CDR3 sequence reads CSARDSPRDSRNEQFF.

Comments on this clone: The read comes to an end 3 residues before the CDR3 does, leaving the germline J gene to fill in the end. The chain is built from TRBV19 and TRBJ1-6; D is perhaps TRBD1 (5 bases). Germline-derived CDR1 and CDR2 are LNHDA and SQIVND (reference sequence). This CDR3 spans 14 amino acids. Trimming stripped 7 bases from V and 10 bases from J, with 17 bases between. The CDR3 sequence: CASTWGSGRSPLHF. CDR3 DNA, as far as it was read: TGTGCCAGTACTTGGGGCTCCGGGCGGTCACCC. Using reference TRBV19 and TRBJ1-6 for the parts outside the CDR3, the full variable domain is DGGITQSPKYLFRKEGQNVTLSCEQNLNHDAMYWYRQDPGQGLRLIYYSQIVNDFQKGDIAEGYSVSREKKESFPLTVTSAQKNPTAFYLCASTWGSGRSPLHFGNGTRLTVT.

This CDR3 reads CASSPAGASPLHF. Incomplete CDR3 DNA: TGTGCCAGCAGCCCAGCGGGGGCTTCACCC. The chain carries TRBV7-9 and TRBJ1-6; D is perhaps TRBD1 (6 bases). The read ends 3 residues shy of where the CDR3 ends; the end is completed using the germline J gene. The length of the CDR3 is 13 residues. V lost 5 bases and J lost 9, with 11 bases in between. Germline V gene sequence: CDR1 SEHNR, CDR2 FQNEAQ (reference sequence).

A word on this clone: One end of the junction does not line up with germline, which may come from a read error. Read sequence stops 3 residues before the CDR3 end, and the germline J gene provides the missing end. This chain links TRBV7-7 with TRBJ2-7; perhaps TRBD1 as D (6 bases). CDR1 and CDR2 from the germline V gene are SSHAT and FNYEAQ (reference sequence). The CDR3 is 14 amino acids. CDR3 DNA (partial): TGTGCTAGCAGCTTATCCCAGGGGACCTACGAG. This translates into CASSLSQGTYE. The entire CDR3 protein is CASSLSQGTYEQYF.

On this clone: From the germline J gene comes the end of the CDR3, since the read stops 3 residues before it. The chain combines TRBV13 with TRBJ2-7, with D possibly TRBD1 on 6 matching bases. Trimming took 0 bases from V and 3 from J, leaving 9 bases between them. Germline-derived CDR1 and CDR2 are PRHDT and FYEKMQ (reference sequence). The CDR3 runs to 14 residues. The covered CDR3 bases are TGTGCCAGCAGCTTAGGGACAGGCGGCTACGAG. Protein sequence: CASSLGTGGYE. The whole CDR3 region reads CASSLGTGGYEQYF.

Points on this clone: Read sequence stops 3 residues before the CDR3 end, and the germline J gene provides the missing end. The chain recombines TRBV19 with TRBJ1-1; TRBD1 might be the D (5 bases). This CDR3 has 15 residues. Germline loops: CDR1 LNHDA, CDR2 SQIVND (reference sequence). V dropped 1 base and J dropped 1 base, with 10 bases sitting between them. CDR3 bases read: TGTGCCAGTAGTATAGTGTCAGGGCCGAACACTGAA. Translation: CASSIVSGPNTE. In full, the CDR3 is CASSIVSGPNTEAFF.

About this clone itself: The DNA ends 3 residues before the CDR3 does, and the rest of the CDR3 is filled in from the germline J gene. The rearrangement uses TRBV4-1 and TRBJ2-2; 8 bases are a match to TRBD1. Germline trimming cut 3 bases from V and 5 bases from J; bases unmatched to any gene: 8. The CDR3 runs to 16 residues. Germline values: CDR1 MGHRA, CDR2 YSYEKL. The CDR3 here is CASSQDPGQVTGELFF. Partial CDR3 DNA: TGCGCCAGCAGCCAGGATCCGGGACAGGTAACCGGGGAG.

Details on this clone: The read ends 3 residues early relative to the CDR3; the germline J gene fills the gap. This chain uses TRBV19 with TRBJ2-1, with 14 bases aligning to TRBD2. Germline CDR1 reads LNHDA; CDR2 reads SQIVND (reference sequence). This CDR3 spans 18 amino acids. The trim removed 8 bases at V and 3 bases at J, leaving 12 bases unmatched. The CDR3 protein is CASCPGLAGADVYNEQFF. CDR3 DNA (partial): TGTGCCAGTTGTCCGGGACTAGCGGGAGCTGATGTCTACAATGAG.

In the case of this clone: The CDR3 end is not reached by the read, which stops 3 residues before it; the germline J gene fills it in. The chain is built from TRBV6-1 and TRBJ2-3, with TRBD2 matching over 8 bases. Germline values: CDR1 MNHNS, CDR2 SASEGT. J was trimmed by 4 bases and V by 1 base; bases with no gene match: 10. This CDR3 has 17 residues. CDR3 residues: CASSEGFSPGLADTQYF. CDR3 bases read: TGTGCCAGCAGTGAAGGGTTTTCACCGGGACTAGCAGATACG.

To note about this clone: The CDR3 end is not reached by the read, which stops 3 residues before it; the germline J gene fills it in. The V call is TRBV6-1, the J call TRBJ2-1; 7 nucleotides line up with TRBD2. CDR1 MNHNS and CDR2 SASEGT come from the germline V gene. The CDR3 has 17 residues. The junction had 12 bases not matched to a gene; V was cut back by 2 bases and J by 5 bases. This CDR3 is CASSEWVAGREDNEQFF. The part of the CDR3 DNA that was read is TGTGCCAGCAGTGAATGGGTAGCGGGCAGGGAAGACAATGAG.

The CDR3 bases that were read are TGCGCCAGCAGCCGAACTAGTAGCTCCTACAATGAG. This sequence encodes CASSRTSSSYNE. The entire CDR3 protein is CASSRTSSSYNEQFF. The chain combines TRBV4-1 with TRBJ2-1; tentatively, D is TRBD2 (5 bases). The CDR3 end lies 3 residues beyond the end of the read and is filled in from the germline J gene. V lost 4 bases to trimming and J lost 0 bases, with 10 bases between them. Germline values: CDR1 MGHRA, CDR2 YSYEKL. The CDR3 runs 15 residues.